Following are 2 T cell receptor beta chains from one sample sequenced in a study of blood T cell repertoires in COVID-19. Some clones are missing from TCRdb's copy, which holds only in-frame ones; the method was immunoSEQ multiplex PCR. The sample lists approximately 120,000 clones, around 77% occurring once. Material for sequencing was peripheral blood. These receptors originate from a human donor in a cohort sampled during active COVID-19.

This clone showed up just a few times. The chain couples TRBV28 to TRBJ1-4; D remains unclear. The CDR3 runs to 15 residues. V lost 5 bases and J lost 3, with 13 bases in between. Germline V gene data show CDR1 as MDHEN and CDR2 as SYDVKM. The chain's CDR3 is CASSPAYRANEKLFF. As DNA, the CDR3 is TGTGCCAGCAGTCCTGCTTATCGGGCTAATGAAAAACTGTTTTTT. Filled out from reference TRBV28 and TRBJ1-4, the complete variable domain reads DVKVTQSSRYLVKRTGEKVFLECVQDMDHENMFWYRQDPGLGLRLIYFSYDVKMKEKGDIPEGYSVSREKKERFSLILESASTNQTSMYLCASSPAYRANEKLFFGSGTQLSVL.

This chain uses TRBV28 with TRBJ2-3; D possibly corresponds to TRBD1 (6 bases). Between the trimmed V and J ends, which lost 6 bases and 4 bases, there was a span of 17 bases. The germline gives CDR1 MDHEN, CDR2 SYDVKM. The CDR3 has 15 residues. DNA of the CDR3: TGTGCCAGCAGCTACAGGGACACCGGCTCAGATACGCAGTATTTT. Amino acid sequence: CASSYRDTGSDTQYF.